Below, 27 T cell receptor beta chains from the same sample are listed, as sequenced in a study of human T cells and chemical hapten exposure. TCRdb itself ran the RACE reads through MiXCR, one entry per CDR3 protein. Of 360,000 or so distinct CDR3 sequences in the sample, 6% to 7% were seen once. Indicated time point: patch test 2, 6 weeks after DPC sensitization. Treatment denoted: therapeutic diphenylcyclopropenone sensitization with weekly scalp DPC. The material sequenced was whole blood, taken in connection with sensitization to the hapten diphenylcyclopropenone (DPC). Every receptor here comes from a woman aged 18-29 years with alopecia areata. Some clones in this sample may be carry-over from other donors' samples.

This clonotype was observed a handful of times. The gene calls are TRBV9 and TRBJ1-1; no firm D call. This CDR3 is 13 amino acids long. Germline lookup yields CDR1 SGDLS and CDR2 YYNGEE. V dropped 1 base and J dropped 1 base, with 5 bases sitting between them. Here the CDR3 DNA reads TGTGCCAGCAGCGTATCACGGAACACTGAAGCTTTCTTT. This encodes CASSVSRNTEAFF.

J is TRBJ1-4 and V is TRBV4-3; maybe TRBD1 (5 bases). The CDR3 spans 16 residues. Per germline, CDR1 LGHNA and CDR2 YSLEER. Trimming took off 4 bases at V and 3 bases at J, with 15 bases between the two ends. Here the CDR3 DNA reads TGCGCCAGCAGCCCCTCTCTTGGGGGGGCTAATGAAAAACTGTTTTTT. Translation: CASSPSLGGANEKLFF.

This clonotype occurred a few times. V is TRBV5-1 and J is TRBJ2-5; 8 bases align to TRBD1. The junction had 4 bases not matched to a gene; V was cut back by 2 bases and J by 1 base. Looked up from germline, CDR1 is SGHRS and CDR2 is YFSETQ. This CDR3 has 15 amino acids. The CDR3, as DNA: TGCGCCAGCAGCTTCGCCGGGACAGGCCAAGAGACCCAGTACTTC. It specifies CASSFAGTGQETQYF.

This chain's CDR3 is CASSVVWDRASGELFF. CDR3 DNA: TGTGCCAGCAGCGTAGTTTGGGACAGGGCTTCCGGGGAGCTGTTTTTT. The J gene is TRBJ2-2, the V gene TRBV9, with 9 bases lining up with TRBD1. CDR1 is SGDLS and CDR2 is YYNGEE in the germline V gene. This CDR3 is 16 amino acids long. V was pared by 0 bases and J by 6 bases, with 6 bases of the junction left unmatched.

This clonotype came up a few times. V is TRBV5-1 and J is TRBJ2-3, with D unclear. V lost 2 bases, J lost 2 bases, and 9 bases lay in between. Per the germline V gene, CDR1 is SGHRS and CDR2 is YFSETQ. The CDR3 covers 14 residues. The CDR3 here is CASSFSENTDTQYF. The CDR3 bases are TGCGCCAGCAGCTTTTCGGAAAACACAGATACGCAGTATTTT.

In this sample, this clonotype turned up a few times. V usage is TRBV18 and J usage is TRBJ2-3; D gene uncertain. The germline gives CDR1 KGHSH, CDR2 LQKENI. CDR3 length: 14 amino acids. The ends were cut back, 2 bases at V and 0 bases at J, with 6 bases in the middle. The CDR3 DNA follows: TGTGCCAGCTCACCAAGGGTTAGCACAGATACGCAGTATTTT. Its protein product is CASSPRVSTDTQYF.

This clonotype showed up many times. The chain is built from TRBV10-3 and TRBJ1-5; no firm D call. The CDR3 has 9 residues. V lost 11 bases and J 6 bases, leaving 5 bases between the germline ends. Germline assignment: CDR1 ENHRY and CDR2 SYGVKD. CDR3 protein: CAAGQPQHF. CDR3 DNA sequence: TGTGCCGCAGGTCAGCCCCAGCATTTT.

This clonotype was seen a handful of times. The gene calls are TRBV10-3 and TRBJ2-7; D possibly matches TRBD1 or TRBD2 (5 bases each). Trimming took off 2 bases at V and 4 bases at J, with 15 bases between the two ends. The V gene's germline CDR1 is ENHRY and CDR2 SYGVKD. The CDR3 covers 15 residues. The CDR3 region is CAISEPNTGRYEQYF. For the CDR3, the DNA is TGTGCCATCAGTGAGCCGAATACGGGACGGTACGAGCAGTACTTC.

V and J are TRBV21-1 and TRBJ2-1; the table's D call of TRBD2 was not tested on the DNA. TRBV21-1 represents a pseudogene. CDR3 length: 16 amino acids. The CDR3 DNA reads TGTGCCAGCATAACAATTCTAGCGGGGGGTCATAATGAGCAGTTCTTC. It specifies CASITILAGGHNEQFF.

The chain employs TRBV18 and TRBJ2-1, with D possibly TRBD1 on 6 matching bases. Germline V CDR1 and CDR2: KGHSH, LQKENI. Trimming shortened V by 6 bases and J by 9 bases, and 15 bases separated the two germline ends. This CDR3 spans 13 amino acids. The CDR3 here is CASSQGQSGEQFF. For the CDR3, the DNA is TGTGCCAGCTCCCAGGGGCAGAGCGGTGAGCAGTTCTTC.

This clonotype appeared many times. The chain has TRBV20-1 and TRBJ1-3; D not certain. The CDR3 has 15 residues. Trimming shortened V by 6 bases and J by 0 bases, and 15 bases separated the two germline ends. Germline V gene sequence: CDR1 DFQATT, CDR2 SNEGSKA (reference sequence). Here the CDR3 DNA reads TGCAGTGCAAGACCGCTAGCCGTCTCTGGAAACACCATATATTTT. Residues: CSARPLAVSGNTIYF.

V usage is TRBV28 and J usage is TRBJ2-4; D gene ambiguous. CDR1 MDHEN and CDR2 SYDVKM come from the germline V gene. The ends were cut back, 5 bases at V and 0 bases at J, with 17 bases in the middle. The length of the CDR3 is 17 residues. Here the CDR3 reads CASSPDGWVLAKNIQYF. In nucleotides, the CDR3 is TGTGCCAGCAGTCCGGACGGTTGGGTTTTAGCCAAAAACATTCAGTACTTC.

This clonotype was counted ten times or more. The V gene is TRBV6-2 or TRBV6-3, the J gene TRBJ1-2, with D perhaps TRBD1 (5 bases). Germline loops: CDR1 MNHEY, CDR2 SVGEGT. Trimming removed 10 bases at V and 0 bases at J, with 12 bases between. There are 13 residues in the CDR3. CDR3 nucleotides: TGTGCCACCTCCGGAGGGGCTAACTATGGCTACACCTTC. It yields the protein CATSGGANYGYTF.

Ten or more counts support this clonotype. The CDR3 protein is CASSQEVLIGQLNQPQHF. The CDR3, as DNA: TGCGCCAGCAGCCAAGAAGTCCTCATAGGACAGCTTAATCAGCCCCAGCATTTT. This sequence joins TRBV4-3 and TRBJ1-5, with D perhaps TRBD1 (6 bases). Trimming pared 0 bases from V and 4 bases from J, leaving 19 bases between. Germline loops: CDR1 LGHNA, CDR2 YSLEER. The CDR3 is made up of 18 amino acids.

This clonotype was found a few times. The V call is TRBV12-3 or TRBV12-4, the J call TRBJ2-3; unclear D gene. CDR3 length: 12 residues. V was clipped by 4 bases and J by 6 bases, with 8 bases between them. CDR3 in DNA: TGTGCCAGCAGTTCTCGAAGGGATACGCAGTATTTT. It yields the protein CASSSRRDTQYF.

This clonotype was recorded at least ten times. The rearrangement uses TRBV6-1 and TRBJ1-6; TRBD1 might be the D (5 bases). Deletions cut 2 bases from V and 9 bases from J, with 14 bases between. CDR1 MNHNS and CDR2 SASEGT come from the germline V gene. The CDR3 length is 15 residues. The chain's CDR3 is CASSENGRVGSPLHF. In DNA, the CDR3 is TGTGCCAGCAGTGAAAACGGCAGGGTAGGTTCACCCCTCCACTTT.

This clonotype was recorded a few times. The DNA of the CDR3 is TGTGCCAGCAGTCGCCGGACAGGGACGAACACCGGGGAGCTGTTTTTT. Translating gives CASSRRTGTNTGELFF. The chain uses TRBV6-6 and TRBJ2-2; 8 positions match TRBD1. The CDR3 is 16 residues long. Germline V gives CDR1 MNHNY, CDR2 SVGAGI (reference sequence). Germline trimming cut 5 bases from V and 0 bases from J; bases unmatched to any gene: 5.

The CDR3 DNA follows: TGCAGCGTTGAGGTCGTGAAAGAGACCCAGTACTTC. As protein: CSVEVVKETQYF. This chain links TRBV29-1 with TRBJ2-5; D is unresolved. Germline CDR1 SQVTM, CDR2 ANQGSEA. This CDR3 region has 12 residues. The germline V and J ends were trimmed by 3 bases and 3 bases, with 8 bases remaining between them.

Points on this clonotype: This may arise from a read error, as a much more abundant clone is one base away. V and J are TRBV7-9 and TRBJ1-1; weak D call: TRBD1 (5 bases). This CDR3 is 13 amino acids long. Germline CDR1 reads SEHNR; CDR2 reads FQNEAQ (reference sequence). The CDR3 spells CDSSMGGTPEAFF. The CDR3 DNA sequence: TGTGACAGCAGTATGGGGGGGACCCCTGAAGCTTTCTTT.

This clonotype was detected ten times or more. This chain links TRBV10-3 with TRBJ1-1; D is undetermined. The CDR3 sequence is 12 residues long. CDR1 and CDR2 from the germline V gene are ENHRY and SYGVKD. V lost 2 bases and J 4 bases, leaving 5 bases between the germline ends. The chain's CDR3 is CAISEGVTEAFF. CDR3 bases: TGTGCCATCAGTGAGGGGGTCACTGAAGCTTTCTTT.

There are many counts of this clonotype. The V gene is TRBV5-4, the J gene TRBJ2-5; D perhaps matches TRBD1 (5 bases). The germline V gene encodes CDR1 SGHNT and CDR2 YYREEE (reference sequence). V was trimmed by 0 bases and J by 3 bases, leaving 9 bases between them. The CDR3 is 14 residues long. The CDR3: CASSLAGREETQYF. Written as DNA, the CDR3 is TGTGCCAGCAGCTTGGCCGGCAGGGAAGAGACCCAGTACTTC.

This clonotype was found many times. The chain has TRBV6-4 and TRBJ1-6; D unclear. CDR1 and CDR2 from the germline V gene are MRHNA and SNTAGT. V was pared by 0 bases and J by 7 bases, with 4 bases between. The CDR3 runs to 13 residues. The CDR3 reads CASSDSANSPLHF. For the CDR3, the DNA is TGTGCCAGCAGTGACTCCGCCAATTCACCCCTCCACTTT.

The genes are TRBV4-2 and TRBJ1-1, with 8 bases matching TRBD1. The CDR3 sequence is 14 residues long. The V segment lost 4 bases and the J segment 6 bases; nucleotides outside the gene matches: 7. Per the germline V gene, CDR1 is LGHNA and CDR2 is YNFKEQ. The CDR3 bases are TGTGCCAGCAGCCGCGGACAGGGATTGCCTGAAGCTTTCTTT. This codes for CASSRGQGLPEAFF.

This clonotype has a count of ten or more. V usage is TRBV20-1 and J usage is TRBJ1-2; 12 bases are a match to TRBD1. Germline CDR1 reads DFQATT; CDR2 reads SNEGSKA (reference sequence). The trim removed 5 bases at V and 5 bases at J, leaving 12 bases unmatched. The CDR3 has 16 residues. The CDR3 loop is CSAWPGQGAGIYGYTF. The CDR3 region has the DNA TGCAGTGCTTGGCCGGGACAGGGGGCGGGGATATATGGCTACACCTTC.

This clonotype was seen many times. The rearrangement joins TRBV29-1 to TRBJ2-3; D call uncertain. This CDR3 has 13 amino acids. Trimming left V 0 bases short and J 4 bases short, with 8 bases between. In germline, CDR1 is SQVTM, CDR2 ANQGSEA. The CDR3 reads CSVEDVSSDTQYF. The CDR3 DNA reads TGCAGCGTTGAAGATGTTTCCTCAGATACGCAGTATTTT.

This clonotype was counted at least ten times. This chain connects TRBV7-8 to TRBJ2-3, with D unresolved. This CDR3 is built from 15 residues. Germline V gives CDR1 SGHVS, CDR2 FQNEAQ. V gave up 1 base and J gave up 5 bases, with 13 bases separating them. The CDR3: CASSLVRPEKDTQYF. CDR3 DNA sequence: TGTGCCAGCAGCTTAGTCCGTCCGGAAAAAGATACGCAGTATTTT.

This clonotype was seen repeatedly, ten times or more. The V and J genes are TRBV20-1 and TRBJ1-1; a possible D gene is TRBD1 (5 bases). The length of the CDR3 is 14 residues. Looked up from germline, CDR1 is DFQATT and CDR2 is SNEGSKA (reference sequence). V lost 6 bases to trimming and J lost 4 bases, with 18 bases between them. The CDR3: CSALKGVAGTEAFF. In DNA form, the CDR3 reads TGCAGTGCACTTAAAGGGGTTGCGGGCACTGAAGCTTTCTTT.